Given below is one T cell receptor beta chain in context. Its antigen is currently unknown. The source of the sample is a study of healthy donors' naive CD4 and CD8 T cells. Study-level information: Donors, half of them female, were 20-25, 40-50 or 60-70 years old. Study-wide findings and caveats: Negatively charged CDR3s marked CD8+ lineage; positively charged CDR3s marked CD4+ lineage.

This CDR3 is 13 amino acids long. V lost 3 bases and J 3 bases, leaving 9 bases between the germline ends. The germline V gene encodes CDR1 SQVTM and CDR2 ANQGSEA. Each TCR library used around 0.5 ug of total RNA and a linear amplification protocol. TCRdb recomputed calls from the reads with MiXCR, one row per CDR3 protein. The sample carries 150,000 to 200,000 distinct CDR3 sequences, about four fifths recorded once. Sequenced input: naive CD4+ and CD8+ T cells sorted from blood, pooled from several donors. This chain links TRBV29-1 with TRBJ1-5; no clear D. The clonotype originates from a pool of human donors in good health; the sample pools cells from several healthy donors. The CDR3 region is CSVEVTANQPQHF. Here the CDR3 DNA reads TGCAGCGTTGAGGTGACCGCCAATCAGCCCCAGCATTTT.